The 13 T cell receptor beta chains listed next were all sequenced from one sample in a study of early T cells in non-severe SARS-CoV-2 infection. TCRdb re-derived calls from the 5' RACE reads in MiXCR, one entry per CDR3 protein. The table shows tens of thousands of distinct CDR3 sequences, with 4.5% occurring only once. Material for sequencing was whole blood. The receptors were gathered from an adult who was a healthcare worker with PCR-confirmed SARS-CoV-2 infection or an uninfected control (not recorded which).

The chain is built from TRBV21-1 and TRBJ2-1; the tabulated D call, TRBD2, remains unverified against the DNA. TRBV21-1 is classified as a pseudogene. The CDR3 is 18 residues long. In DNA, the CDR3 is TGTGCCAGCAGCAGGACGGGACTAGCGGGAGAAGTTGACAATGAGCAGTTCTTC. Its translation is CASSRTGLAGEVDNEQFF.

This clonotype showed up just a few times. V usage is TRBV27 and J usage is TRBJ2-6; 7 positions agree with TRBD2. This CDR3 spans 15 amino acids. J gave up 0 bases and V 5 bases, and 1 base lay outside the gene matches. Germline lookup yields CDR1 MNHEY and CDR2 SMNVEV (reference sequence). The CDR3 reads CASSQRGSGANVLTF. CDR3 DNA: TGTGCCAGCAGTCAGCGGGGCTCTGGGGCCAACGTCCTGACTTTC. The whole variable domain, remainder taken from reference TRBV27 and TRBJ2-6, is EAQVTQNPRYLITVTGKKLTVTCSQNMNHEYMSWYRQDPGLGLRQIYYSMNVEVTDKGDVPEGYKVSRKEKRNFPLILESPSPNQTSLYFCASSQRGSGANVLTFGAGSRLTVL.

This clonotype was observed at least ten times. This chain links TRBV10-3 with TRBJ2-4; the D gene could be TRBD1 or TRBD2 (5 bases each). The CDR3 spans 11 residues. Germline assignment: CDR1 ENHRY and CDR2 SYGVKD. V was clipped by 10 bases and J by 7 bases, with 11 bases between them. The chain's CDR3 is CATRDGNIQYF. CDR3 nucleotides: TGTGCCACCCGGGACGGGAACATTCAGTACTTC.

This clonotype was seen ten or more times. The chain employs TRBV4-1 and TRBJ2-1; 9 bases map to TRBD2. Per the germline V gene, CDR1 is MGHRA and CDR2 is YSYEKL. The V gene end was trimmed by 1 base and the J gene end by 6 bases; junction bases not matched to a gene: 7. The CDR3 loop spans 16 amino acids. CDR3 residues: CASSQGKSSGGNEQFF. The CDR3 DNA reads as TGCGCCAGCAGCCAAGGCAAGAGTAGCGGGGGCAATGAGCAGTTCTTC.

This clonotype was seen many times. The chain is built from TRBV2 and TRBJ2-7; 7 positions agree with TRBD1. J gave up 0 bases and V 6 bases, and 5 bases lay outside the gene matches. The germline V gene has CDR1 SNHLY and CDR2 FYNNEI. The CDR3 length is 14 residues. The CDR3 coding sequence is TGTGCCAGCAGCGTGGACAGGAGCTCCTACGAGCAGTACTTC. It specifies CASSVDRSSYEQYF.

This clonotype was picked up many times. The chain links TRBV4-3 to TRBJ2-2; D perhaps matches TRBD2 (6 bases). Germline values: CDR1 LGHNA, CDR2 YSLEER. The V end was cut by 4 bases, the J end by 4 bases, with 10 bases between. CDR3 length equals 14 residues. The CDR3 DNA sequence: TGCGCCAGCAGCCGAGTGGGAGGCACCGGGGAGCTGTTTTTT. The encoded protein is CASSRVGGTGELFF.

The rearrangement links TRBV25-1 to TRBJ1-6; D remains unclear. The CDR3 contains 14 residues. From germline, CDR1 is MGHDK and CDR2 SYGVNS. Trimming took 4 bases from V and 9 from J, leaving 13 bases between them. DNA for the CDR3: TGTGCCAGCAGTGCGGACTGGGAACTTTCACCCCTCCACTTT. Its protein is CASSADWELSPLHF.

In its sample, this clonotype was seen a few times. One end of the junction does not line up with germline, which may come from a read error. The chain couples TRBV7-2 to TRBJ1-1; a possible D gene is TRBD1 (5 bases). Germline CDR1 reads SGHTA; CDR2 reads FQGNSA. This CDR3 comprises 14 residues. The CDR3 region has the DNA TGTGCCAACAGCCCCATCCAGGGCGGCGCTGAAGCTTTCTTT. Translation gives CANSPIQGGAEAFF.

This clonotype occurred many times. The chain combines TRBV28 with TRBJ1-1; TRBD1 aligns across 9 bases. Germline CDR1 is MDHEN and CDR2 is SYDVKM. V lost 1 base, J lost 1 base, and 10 bases stayed unmatched. CDR3 length: 18 amino acids. The CDR3 nucleotides read TGTGCCAGCAGTTTATACGGTCGGACAGGGGCGCCGAACACTGAAGCTTTCTTT. Residues: CASSLYGRTGAPNTEAFF.

The chain couples TRBV3-1 to TRBJ2-3; D call uncertain. Deletions cut 1 base from V and 0 bases from J, with 8 bases between. The CDR3 extends over 15 amino acids. Germline assignment: CDR1 LGHDT and CDR2 YNNKEL (reference sequence). DNA of the CDR3: TGTGCCAGCAGCCAAGGAGCGTCTAGCACAGATACGCAGTATTTT. It is translated as CASSQGASSTDTQYF.

This rearrangement joins TRBV20-1 to TRBJ2-3; TRBD2 matches 11 bases. Germline V CDR1 and CDR2: DFQATT, SNEGSKA (reference sequence). V lost 1 base and J lost 4; bases outside the gene matches: 4. The length of the CDR3 is 15 residues. The CDR3 spells CSARVFSGRADTQYF. CDR3 DNA sequence: TGCAGTGCTAGAGTCTTTAGCGGGAGGGCAGATACGCAGTATTTT.

There are many counts of this clonotype. The chain has TRBV6-2 or TRBV6-3 and TRBJ2-6; no definite D call. CDR1 MNHEY and CDR2 SVGEGT come from the germline V gene. The CDR3 has 15 amino acids. Deletions cut 6 bases from V and 0 bases from J, with 9 bases between. CDR3 residues: CASRGWGSGANVLTF. CDR3 bases: TGTGCCAGCAGAGGATGGGGCTCTGGGGCCAACGTCCTGACTTTC.

This clonotype was found many times. The CDR3 is CASRLQGRHEQYF. In DNA form, the CDR3 reads TGTGCCAGCAGGCTTCAGGGACGCCACGAGCAGTACTTC. V gene TRBV28 combines with J gene TRBJ2-7; the D gene could be TRBD1 or TRBD2 (5 bases each). This CDR3 has 13 amino acids. V lost 6 bases, J lost 5 bases, and 14 bases lay in between. Germline assignment: CDR1 MDHEN and CDR2 SYDVKM.